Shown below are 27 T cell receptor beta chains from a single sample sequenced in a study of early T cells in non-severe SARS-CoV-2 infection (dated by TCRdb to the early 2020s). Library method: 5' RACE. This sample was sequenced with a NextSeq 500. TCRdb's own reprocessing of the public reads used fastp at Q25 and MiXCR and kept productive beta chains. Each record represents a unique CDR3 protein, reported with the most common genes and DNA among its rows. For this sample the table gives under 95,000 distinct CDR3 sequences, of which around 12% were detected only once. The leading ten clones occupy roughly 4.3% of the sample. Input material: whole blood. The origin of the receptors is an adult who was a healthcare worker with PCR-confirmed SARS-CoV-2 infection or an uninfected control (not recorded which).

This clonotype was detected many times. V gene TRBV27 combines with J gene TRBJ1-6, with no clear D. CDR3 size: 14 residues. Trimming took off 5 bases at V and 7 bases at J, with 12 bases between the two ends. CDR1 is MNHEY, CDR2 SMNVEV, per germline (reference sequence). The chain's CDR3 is CASSLRSGNSPLHF. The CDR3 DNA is TGTGCCAGCAGTCTCCGAAGCGGGAATTCACCCCTCCACTTT.

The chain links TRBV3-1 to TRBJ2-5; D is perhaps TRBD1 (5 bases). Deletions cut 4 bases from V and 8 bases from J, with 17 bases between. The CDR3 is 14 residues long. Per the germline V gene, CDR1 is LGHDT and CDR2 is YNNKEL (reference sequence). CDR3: CASSLSQAYGTQYF. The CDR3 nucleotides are TGTGCCAGCAGCCTTTCACAGGCCTATGGAACCCAGTACTTC.

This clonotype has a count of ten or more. CDR3 amino acids: CSVLGQLGTDTQYF. In nucleotides, the CDR3 is TGCAGCGTTCTGGGACAACTAGGGACAGATACGCAGTATTTT. The chain combines TRBV29-1 with TRBJ2-3; tentatively, D is TRBD1 (6 bases). Trimming stripped 5 bases from V and 3 bases from J, with 15 bases between. The CDR3 covers 14 residues. Per the germline V gene, CDR1 is SQVTM and CDR2 is ANQGSEA.

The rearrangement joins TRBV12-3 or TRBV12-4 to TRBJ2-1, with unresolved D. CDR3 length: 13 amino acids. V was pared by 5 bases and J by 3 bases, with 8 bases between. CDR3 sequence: CASSHYYYNEQFF. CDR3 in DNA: TGTGCCAGCAGTCACTACTACTACAATGAGCAGTTCTTC.

CDR3 DNA: TGCAGCGCTGCTACTAGCGGGGGGGCCCCTGAGCAGTTCTTC. Encoded protein: CSAATSGGAPEQFF. This chain joins TRBV29-1 and TRBJ2-1, with 13 bases lining up with TRBD2. Germline V CDR1 and CDR2: SQVTM, ANQGSEA. The CDR3 has 14 residues. Germline trimming cut 7 bases from V and 9 bases from J; bases unmatched to any gene: 9.

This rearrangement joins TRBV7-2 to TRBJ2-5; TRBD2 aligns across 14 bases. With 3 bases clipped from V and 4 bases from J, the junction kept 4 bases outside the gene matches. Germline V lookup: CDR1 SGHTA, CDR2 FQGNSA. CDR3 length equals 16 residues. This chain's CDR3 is CASSFSTSGRAETQYF. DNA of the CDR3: TGTGCCAGCAGCTTCTCGACTAGCGGGAGGGCAGAGACCCAGTACTTC.

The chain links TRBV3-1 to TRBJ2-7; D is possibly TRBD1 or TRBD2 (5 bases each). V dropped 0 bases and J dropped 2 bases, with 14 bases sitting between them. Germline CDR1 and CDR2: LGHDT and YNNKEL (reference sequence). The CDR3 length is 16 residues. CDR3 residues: CASSQDIGTAAYEQYF. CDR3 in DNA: TGTGCCAGCAGCCAAGATATTGGGACGGCTGCCTACGAGCAGTACTTC.

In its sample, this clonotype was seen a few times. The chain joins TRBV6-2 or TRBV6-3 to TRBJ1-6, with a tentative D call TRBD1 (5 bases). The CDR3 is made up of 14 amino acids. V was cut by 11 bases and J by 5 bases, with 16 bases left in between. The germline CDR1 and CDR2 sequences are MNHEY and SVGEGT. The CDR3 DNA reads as TGTGCCTCGTCATACCGACAGAATAATTCACCCCTCCACTTT. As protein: CASSYRQNNSPLHF.

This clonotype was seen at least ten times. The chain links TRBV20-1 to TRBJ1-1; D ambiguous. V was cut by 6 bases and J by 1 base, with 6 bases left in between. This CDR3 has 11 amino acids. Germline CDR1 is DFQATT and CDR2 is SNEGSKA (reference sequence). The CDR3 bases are TGCAGTGCGAGGAAGAACACTGAAGCTTTCTTT. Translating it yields CSARKNTEAFF.

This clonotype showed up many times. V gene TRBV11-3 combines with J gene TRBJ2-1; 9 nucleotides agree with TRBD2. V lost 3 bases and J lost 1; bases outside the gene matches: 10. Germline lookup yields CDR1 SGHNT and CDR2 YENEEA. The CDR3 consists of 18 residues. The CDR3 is CASSFPGDSGSSYNEQFF. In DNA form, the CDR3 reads TGTGCCAGCAGCTTCCCCGGGGATAGCGGGAGTTCCTACAATGAGCAGTTCTTC.

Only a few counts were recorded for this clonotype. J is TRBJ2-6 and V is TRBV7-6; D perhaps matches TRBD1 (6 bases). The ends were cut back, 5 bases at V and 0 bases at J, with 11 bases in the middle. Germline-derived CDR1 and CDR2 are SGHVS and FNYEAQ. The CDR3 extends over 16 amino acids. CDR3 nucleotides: TGTGCCAGCAGCAGGGACATCAGCTCTGGGGCCAACGTCCTGACTTTC. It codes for CASSRDISSGANVLTF.

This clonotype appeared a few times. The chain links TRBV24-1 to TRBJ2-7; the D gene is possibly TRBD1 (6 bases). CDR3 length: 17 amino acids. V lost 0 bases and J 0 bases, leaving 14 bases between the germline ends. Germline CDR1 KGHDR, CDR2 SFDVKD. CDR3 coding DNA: TGTGCCACCAGTGATTTGGATAGGACAGTTAGCTCCTACGAGCAGTACTTC. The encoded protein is CATSDLDRTVSSYEQYF.

The CDR3 sequence: CSARPRGGLGGYTF. As DNA, the CDR3 is TGCAGTGCTAGACCCCGGGGCGGGTTGGGAGGCTACACCTTC. This rearrangement joins TRBV20-1 to TRBJ1-2; possibly TRBD1 for D (5 bases). The V gene lost 2 bases and the J gene lost 8 bases, with 18 bases spanning the gap. The CDR3 loop spans 14 amino acids. Germline V lookup: CDR1 DFQATT, CDR2 SNEGSKA (reference sequence).

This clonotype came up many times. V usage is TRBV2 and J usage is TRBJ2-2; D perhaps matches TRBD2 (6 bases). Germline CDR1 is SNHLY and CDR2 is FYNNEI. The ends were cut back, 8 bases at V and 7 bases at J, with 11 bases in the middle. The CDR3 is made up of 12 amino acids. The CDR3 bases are TGTGCCAGCCTATCGCGGGGCGGGGAGCTGTTTTTT. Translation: CASLSRGGELFF.

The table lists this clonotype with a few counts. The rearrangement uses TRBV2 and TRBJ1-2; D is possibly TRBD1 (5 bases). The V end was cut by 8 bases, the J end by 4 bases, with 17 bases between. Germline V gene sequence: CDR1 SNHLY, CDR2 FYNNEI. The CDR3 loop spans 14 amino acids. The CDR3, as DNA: TGTGCCAGCCGATTACAGGAACCGGCCTATGGCTACACCTTC. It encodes CASRLQEPAYGYTF.

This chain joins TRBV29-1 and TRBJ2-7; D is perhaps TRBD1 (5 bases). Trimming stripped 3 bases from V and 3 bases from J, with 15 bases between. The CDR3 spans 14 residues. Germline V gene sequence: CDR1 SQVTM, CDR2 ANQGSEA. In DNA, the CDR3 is TGCAGCGTTGAGTCAGGGCGAGAACACTACGAGCAGTACTTC. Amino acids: CSVESGREHYEQYF.

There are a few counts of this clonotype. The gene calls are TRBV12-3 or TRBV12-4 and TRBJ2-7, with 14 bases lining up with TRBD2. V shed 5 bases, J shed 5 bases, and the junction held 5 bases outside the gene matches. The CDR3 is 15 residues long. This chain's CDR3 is CASSPGTSGSDEQYF. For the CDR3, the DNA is TGTGCCAGCAGTCCCGGGACTAGCGGGAGCGACGAGCAGTACTTC.

CDR3 loop: CASSPGTGGGQPQHF. CDR3 sequence (DNA): TGTGCCAGCAGCCCTGGGACAGGGGGCGGCCAGCCCCAGCATTTT. This chain joins TRBV7-8 and TRBJ1-5; 12 nucleotides agree with TRBD1. This CDR3 contains 15 residues. Germline CDR1 reads SGHVS; CDR2 reads FQNEAQ. The trim removed 5 bases at V and 7 bases at J, leaving 6 bases unmatched.

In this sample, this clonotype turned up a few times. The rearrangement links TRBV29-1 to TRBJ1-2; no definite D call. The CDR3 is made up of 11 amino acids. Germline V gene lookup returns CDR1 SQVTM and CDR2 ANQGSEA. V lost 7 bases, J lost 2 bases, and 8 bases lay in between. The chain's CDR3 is CSGTENYGYTF. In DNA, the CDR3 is TGCAGCGGGACGGAGAACTATGGCTACACCTTC.

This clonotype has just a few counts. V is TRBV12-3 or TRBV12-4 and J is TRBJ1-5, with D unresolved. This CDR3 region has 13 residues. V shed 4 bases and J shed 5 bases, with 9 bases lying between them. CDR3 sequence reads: CASSSEEYQPQHF. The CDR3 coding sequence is TGTGCCAGCAGTTCGGAGGAGTATCAGCCCCAGCATTTT.

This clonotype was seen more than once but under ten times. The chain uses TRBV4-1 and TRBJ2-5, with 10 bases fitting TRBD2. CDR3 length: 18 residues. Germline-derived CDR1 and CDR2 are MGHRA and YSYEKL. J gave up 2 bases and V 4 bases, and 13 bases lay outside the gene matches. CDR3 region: CASSPTTSLAGEQETQYF. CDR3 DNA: TGCGCCAGCAGCCCCACGACCTCCCTAGCGGGAGAACAAGAGACCCAGTACTTC.

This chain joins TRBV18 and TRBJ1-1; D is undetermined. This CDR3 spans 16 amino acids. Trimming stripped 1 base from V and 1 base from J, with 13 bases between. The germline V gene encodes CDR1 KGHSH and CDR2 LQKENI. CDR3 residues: CASSPRVIVANTEAFF. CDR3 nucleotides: TGTGCCAGCTCACCACGGGTGATCGTGGCGAACACTGAAGCTTTCTTT.

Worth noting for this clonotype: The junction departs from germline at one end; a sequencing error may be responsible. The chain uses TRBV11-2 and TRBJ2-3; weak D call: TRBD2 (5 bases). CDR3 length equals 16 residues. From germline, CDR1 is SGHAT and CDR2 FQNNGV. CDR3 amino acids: CVSSLGRGSSTDTQYF. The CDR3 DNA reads TGTGTCAGCAGCTTAGGCCGGGGATCTAGCACAGATACGCAGTATTTT.

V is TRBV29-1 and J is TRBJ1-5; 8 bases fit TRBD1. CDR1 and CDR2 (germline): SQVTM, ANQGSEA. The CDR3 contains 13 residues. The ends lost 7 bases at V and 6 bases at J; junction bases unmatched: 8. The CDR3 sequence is CSAGQGGGQPQHF. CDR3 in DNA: TGCAGCGCCGGACAGGGAGGCGGTCAGCCCCAGCATTTT.

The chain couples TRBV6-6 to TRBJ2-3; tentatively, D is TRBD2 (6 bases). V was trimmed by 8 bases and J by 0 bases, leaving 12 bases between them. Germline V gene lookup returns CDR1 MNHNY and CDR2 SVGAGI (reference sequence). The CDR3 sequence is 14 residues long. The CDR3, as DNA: TGTGCCAGCGGACGACTAGTTAGCACAGATACGCAGTATTTT. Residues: CASGRLVSTDTQYF.

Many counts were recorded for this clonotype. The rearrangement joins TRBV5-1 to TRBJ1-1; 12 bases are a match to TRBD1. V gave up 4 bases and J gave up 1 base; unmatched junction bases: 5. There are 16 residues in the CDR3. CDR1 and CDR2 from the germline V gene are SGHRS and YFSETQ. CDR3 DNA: TGCGCCAGCAGCCATGGGGGACAGGGGGCGAACACTGAAGCTTTCTTT. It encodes CASSHGGQGANTEAFF.

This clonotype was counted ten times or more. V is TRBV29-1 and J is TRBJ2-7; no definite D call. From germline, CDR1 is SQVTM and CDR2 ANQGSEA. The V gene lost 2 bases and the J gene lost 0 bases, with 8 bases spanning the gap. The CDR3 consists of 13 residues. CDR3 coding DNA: TGCAGCGTTGAACCCCAGGACTCCTACGAGCAGTACTTC. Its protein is CSVEPQDSYEQYF.